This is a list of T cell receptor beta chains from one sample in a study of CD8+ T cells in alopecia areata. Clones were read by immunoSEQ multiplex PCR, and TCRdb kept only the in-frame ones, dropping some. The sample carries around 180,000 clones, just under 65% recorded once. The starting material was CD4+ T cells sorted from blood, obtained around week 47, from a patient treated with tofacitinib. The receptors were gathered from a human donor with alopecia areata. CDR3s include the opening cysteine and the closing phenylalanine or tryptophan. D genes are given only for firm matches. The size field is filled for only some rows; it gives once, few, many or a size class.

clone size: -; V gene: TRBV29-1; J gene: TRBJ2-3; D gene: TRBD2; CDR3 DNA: TGCAGCGTCTTAGCGGGGGGGCCGGCAGATACGCAGTATTTT; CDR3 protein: CSVLAGGPADTQYF
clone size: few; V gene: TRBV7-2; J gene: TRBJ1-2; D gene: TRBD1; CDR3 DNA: TGTGCCAGCAGCCGGGACAGCCTCTATGGCTACACCTTC; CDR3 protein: CASSRDSLYGYTF
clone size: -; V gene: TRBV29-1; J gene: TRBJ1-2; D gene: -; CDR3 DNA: TGCAGCGTCCCTCCCGAGGGGGTCCGTAGCGGCTACACCTTC; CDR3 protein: CSVPPEGVRSGYTF
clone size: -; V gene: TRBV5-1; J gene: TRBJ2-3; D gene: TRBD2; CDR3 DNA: TGCGCCAGCAGTAGCGGGGGGGCCGCGGATACGCAGTATTTT; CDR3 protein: CASSSGGAADTQYF
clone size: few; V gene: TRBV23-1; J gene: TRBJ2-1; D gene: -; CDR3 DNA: TGCGCCAGCAGTCCCCGGGACTTTCGAAAGGACAATGAGCAGTTCTTC; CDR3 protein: CASSPRDFRKDNEQFF
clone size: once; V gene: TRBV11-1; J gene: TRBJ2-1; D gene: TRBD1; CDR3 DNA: TGTGCCAGCAGCTCTTCAGGGGGCCTCGAGCAGTTCTTC; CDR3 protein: CASSSSGGLEQFF
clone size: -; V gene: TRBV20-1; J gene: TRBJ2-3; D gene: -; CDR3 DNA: TGCAGTGCTAGAATCGATACGCAGTATTTT; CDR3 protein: CSARIDTQYF
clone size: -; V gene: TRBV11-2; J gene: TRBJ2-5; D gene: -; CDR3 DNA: TGTGCCAGCAGCCCCACGGGAGCCCAAGAGACCCAGTACTTC; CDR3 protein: CASSPTGAQETQYF
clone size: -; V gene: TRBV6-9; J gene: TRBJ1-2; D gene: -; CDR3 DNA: TGTGCCAGCAGTCCCCCGCACACCTTC; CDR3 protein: CASSPPHTF
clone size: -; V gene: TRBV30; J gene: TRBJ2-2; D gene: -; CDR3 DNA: TGTGCCTGGAGTAGACAAATCGGGGAGCTGTTTTTT; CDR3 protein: CAWSRQIGELFF
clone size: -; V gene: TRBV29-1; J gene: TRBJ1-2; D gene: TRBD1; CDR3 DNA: TGCAGCGTTGAAGCGACAGGGGATGGCTACACCTTC; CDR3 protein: CSVEATGDGYTF
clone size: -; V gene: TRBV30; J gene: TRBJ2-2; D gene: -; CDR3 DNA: TGTGCCTGGAGTAGAGGGGTTAACACCGGGGAGCTGTTTTTT; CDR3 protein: CAWSRGVNTGELFF
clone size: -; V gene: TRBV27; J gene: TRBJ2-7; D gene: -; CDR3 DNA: TGTGCCAGCAGTCCCTTGGACAAGGGGGGATACGAGCAGTACTTC; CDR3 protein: CASSPLDKGGYEQYF
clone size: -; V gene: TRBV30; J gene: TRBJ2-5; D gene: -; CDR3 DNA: TGTGCCTGGAGTGTCGCTACAGGGTCGGAGACCCAGTACTTC; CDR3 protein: CAWSVATGSETQYF
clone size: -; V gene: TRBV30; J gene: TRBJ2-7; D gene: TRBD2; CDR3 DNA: TGTGCCTGGAGTGTAGCCTTAGCGGGGGGTGAGCAGTACTTC; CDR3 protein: CAWSVALAGGEQYF
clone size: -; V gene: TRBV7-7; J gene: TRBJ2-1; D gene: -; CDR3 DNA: TGTGCCAGCAGCATTCAGGCGGGCCATGAGCAGTTCTTC; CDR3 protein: CASSIQAGHEQFF
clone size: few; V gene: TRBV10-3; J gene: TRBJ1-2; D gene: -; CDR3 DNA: TGTGCCATCAGTGTTTCGGAGGACAGCGGTGGCTACACCTTC; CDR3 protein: CAISVSEDSGGYTF
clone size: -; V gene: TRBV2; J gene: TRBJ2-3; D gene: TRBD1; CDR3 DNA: TGTGCCAGCAGTGAAGCGGGACAGCAAGGCACAGATACGCAGTATTTT; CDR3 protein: CASSEAGQQGTDTQYF
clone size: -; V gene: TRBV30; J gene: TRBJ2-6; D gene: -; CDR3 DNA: TGTGCCTGGACTGTCTCTGGGGCCAACGTCCTGACTTTC; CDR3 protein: CAWTVSGANVLTF
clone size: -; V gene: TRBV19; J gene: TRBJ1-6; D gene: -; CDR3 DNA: TGTGCCAGCCTAGATAGCTCCTATAATTCACCCCTCCACTTT; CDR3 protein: CASLDSSYNSPLHF